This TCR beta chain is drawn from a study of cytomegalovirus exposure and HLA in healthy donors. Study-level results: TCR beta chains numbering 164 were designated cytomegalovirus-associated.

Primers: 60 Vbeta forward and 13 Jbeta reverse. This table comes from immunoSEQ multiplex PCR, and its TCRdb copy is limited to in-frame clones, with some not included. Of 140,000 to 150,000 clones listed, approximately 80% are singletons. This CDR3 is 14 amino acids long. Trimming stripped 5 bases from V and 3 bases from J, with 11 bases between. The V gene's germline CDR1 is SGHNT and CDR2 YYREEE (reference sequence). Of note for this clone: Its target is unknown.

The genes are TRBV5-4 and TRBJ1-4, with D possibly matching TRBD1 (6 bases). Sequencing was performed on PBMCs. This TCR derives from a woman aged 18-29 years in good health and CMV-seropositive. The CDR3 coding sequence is TGTGCCAGCAGTATGGGGGCGGCTAATGAAAAACTGTTTTTT. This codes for CASSMGAANEKLFF. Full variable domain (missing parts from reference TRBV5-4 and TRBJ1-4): ETGVTQSPTHLIKTRGQQVTLRCSSQSGHNTVSWYQQALGQGPQFIFQYYREEENGRGNFPPRFSGLQFPNYSSELNVNALELDDSALYLCASSMGAANEKLFFGSGTQLSVL.